The 5 T cell receptor beta chains below were found in one sample sequenced in a study of CD8+CD57+ T cells in acquired aplastic anemia. Investigators profiled TCR beta VDJ and CDR3 from genomic DNA template. TCRdb ran MiXCR on the reads and lists one entry per CDR3 protein. The repertoire consists of over 200,000 distinct CDR3 sequences, with roughly 57% occurring once and the leading ten covering about 29%. The sample consisted of sorted CD4+, CD8+, or CD8+CD57+ T cells (not recorded which) from PBMCs. These receptors all come from a human donor in good health.

V gene TRBV6-1 combines with J gene TRBJ2-5; the D is unclear. The CDR3 length is 15 residues. V was clipped by 3 bases and J by 5 bases, with 16 bases between them. Germline CDR1 is MNHNS and CDR2 is SASEGT. Here the CDR3 reads CASSEEGSGFETQYF. The CDR3 DNA sequence: TGTGCCAGCAGTGAGGAAGGGTCGGGTTTCGAGACCCAGTACTTC.

This clonotype was counted many times. V is TRBV2 and J is TRBJ1-1; no clear D. Germline-derived CDR1 and CDR2 are SNHLY and FYNNEI. Trimming pared 10 bases from V and 1 base from J, leaving 7 bases between. The CDR3 runs 11 residues. The CDR3 nucleotides are TGTGCCAAGTTGAGGAACACTGAAGCTTTCTTT. It encodes CAKLRNTEAFF.

The rearrangement joins TRBV20-1 to TRBJ2-5; TRBD2 might be the D (5 bases). CDR1 and CDR2 from the germline V gene are DFQATT and SNEGSKA (reference sequence). There are 12 residues in the CDR3. Trimming took off 5 bases at V and 4 bases at J, with 11 bases between the two ends. This CDR3 reads CSAWTGRETQYF. CDR3 nucleotides: TGCAGTGCTTGGACTGGACGAGAGACCCAGTACTTC.

This clonotype was recorded many times. This rearrangement joins TRBV6-4 to TRBJ2-3; 8 bases line up with TRBD1. There are 15 residues in the CDR3. Germline values: CDR1 MRHNA, CDR2 SNTAGT. With 6 bases clipped from V and 1 base from J, the junction kept 6 bases outside the gene matches. The CDR3 reads CASSGTGGGTDTQYF. DNA of the CDR3: TGTGCCAGCAGCGGTACAGGGGGAGGCACAGATACGCAGTATTTT.

This chain links TRBV2 with TRBJ2-7; either TRBD1 or TRBD2 may fit D (6 bases each). The V end lost 6 bases, the J end lost 3 bases, and 18 bases lay between the germline ends. The CDR3 totals 15 residues. CDR1 is SNHLY, CDR2 FYNNEI, per germline. The CDR3 loop is CASSQGQGGGYEQYF. Here the CDR3 DNA reads TGTGCCAGCAGCCAAGGTCAAGGGGGAGGCTACGAGCAGTACTTC.